The T cell receptor beta chain described here comes from a study of OX40 agonist ivuxolimab in advanced cancers. Study-level background: The costimulatory receptor OX40 (CD134) was targeted by ivuxolimab, a fully human IgG2 agonistic monoclonal antibody. A male proportion of approximately 83% and a mean age of approximately 62 years, ranging from about 23 to 79, were recorded for the dose-escalation cohort. Three dose-escalation patients achieved partial responses, one with hepatocellular carcinoma and two with cutaneous melanoma. Patients were allowed to have had prior anti-PD-1, anti-PD-L1 or anti-CTLA-4 therapy, and approximately 41% of the dose-escalation patients had previously received checkpoint inhibitors. The paper reports the monotherapy dose-escalation portion (N ≈ 50 patients) of the phase I ivuxolimab trial. Of the approximately 50 dose-escalation patients, hepatocellular carcinoma was present in about 20, melanoma in roughly 15, renal cell carcinoma in 9 and head and neck cancer in 9. Intravenous ivuxolimab was administered to patients every 2 weeks at six dose levels: 0.01, 0.1, 0.3, 1.5, 3 and 10 mg/kg. Peripheral TCRbeta sequencing was intended to test whether TCR sequence diversity was altered and clonal T-cell expansion was caused by ivuxolimab. On the study overall, not on this receptor specifically: Low levels of normalized T-cell clonal expansion were also seen in some patients who did not respond. Which antigens the clonally expanded peripheral T cells were specific for was not determined. On average, CD8+ T cells showed more expanded clones than CD4+ T cells after ivuxolimab. At doses of 0.1 to 3.0 mg/kg, clonal expansion of both CD4+ and CD8+ T cells in blood was seen between baseline and week 6. Partial responders in the 0.1-3.0 mg/kg groups had among the lowest normalized peripheral clonal expansion, especially among CD8+ T cells.

About this clone itself: The antigen it recognizes is unknown. Within one base of it there is no much larger clone, and no base qualities were kept.

The trial excluded patients who had a history of autoimmune disease or who were on systemic immunosuppression. Peripheral blood for TCR sequencing was collected from all dose cohorts at baseline, on cycle 4 day 1, and on cycle 7 day 1. The samples were drawn from a first-in-human, open-label, multicenter phase I dose-escalation trial of ivuxolimab. The trial enrolled adults with locally advanced or metastatic head and neck squamous cell, hepatocellular, melanoma or renal cell carcinoma. Before TCR sequencing, CD4+ T cells and CD8+ T cells from peripheral blood were sorted into separate populations. To sequence the TCRbeta CDR3 region, genomic DNA was isolated from the sorted cells. The immunoSEQ Assay was used for sequencing of TCRbeta CDR3 regions. Not all clones reach the TCRdb copy of this immuneACCESS table, which keeps in-frame sequences only. Checked studies attribute under half of the gap to unresolved V genes and leave the rest unexplained. The sample profile shows about 62,000 clones; around 93% of them were found once. The top ten clones comprise about an eighth of the sample.

Source: CD4+ or CD8+ T cells sorted from blood, taken in a trial of the OX40 agonist ivuxolimab. The sequence came from an adult with an advanced solid tumor such as melanoma, head and neck, liver or kidney cancer.

CDR3 sequence: CASSLAAGQGGFNEQFF. The nucleotide sequence reads TGTGCCAGCAGCTTAGCAGCGGGACAGGGCGGATTCAATGAGCAGTTCTTC. The chain is encoded by TRBV7-8 joined to TRBJ2-1, and TRBD1 aligns with 9 junction nucleotides. Trimmed from V: 0 bases; trimmed from J: 6 bases; junction bases lacking a gene match: 9. The CDR3 starts with the cysteine, ends with the phenylalanine, and has 17 residues. Only the CDR3 DNA stays, 51 bases, in frame from base 1. The germline V gene sets CDR1 to SGHVS and CDR2 to FQNEAQ.